The entry that follows covers one T cell receptor beta chain sequence. Original handling: Reference gene primer amplification yielded estimated nucleated cell counts. This table comes from immunoSEQ multiplex PCR, and its TCRdb copy is limited to in-frame clones, with some not included. The V and J calls and clone size are taken from that table; D and trimming were inferred from the DNA. The sample contains tens of thousands of clones, about 83% of which appear only once. This sample was included in a study of blood T cell repertoires in COVID-19. Study in general: Sites in the United States, Italy and Spain provided acute and convalescent COVID-19 samples. PBMCs, B-cell-depleted T cells, or T cells provided the cDNA or gDNA that made up the material.

CDR1 is SGHVS, CDR2 FQNEAQ, per germline. Trimming left V 5 bases short and J 7 bases short, with 15 bases between. The CDR3 runs to 14 residues. What was sequenced was peripheral blood. The chain employs TRBV7-8 and TRBJ1-3, with no clear D. The sequence came from an elderly woman with acute or convalescent COVID-19. The CDR3: CASSRDSTGNTIYF. The CDR3 nucleotides are TGTGCCAGCAGCCGGGATTCGACGGGGAACACCATATATTTT.